This T cell receptor beta chain comes out of a study of glioma-infiltrating T cells after dendritic cell vaccination (dated by TCRdb to 2015 to 2016). Turning to the overall study: The cohort comprised 15 glioblastoma patients from Phase I and II dendritic cell vaccination trials, 9 newly diagnosed and 6 with recurrent disease. Between the early 2000s and the early 2010s, the patients were given dendritic cell vaccination pulsed with autologous tumor lysate. The vaccine consisted of monocyte-derived dendritic cells cultured less than nine days with IL-4 and GM-CSF, then pulsed overnight with autologous tumor lysate. Three intradermal dendritic cell vaccine injections were administered to patients at biweekly intervals in the arm below the axilla. Tumor-infiltrating lymphocyte content was quantified and tumor and blood repertoires were compared in dendritic cell-vaccinated glioblastoma patients by deep sequencing of TCR beta CDR3 regions. Survival after dendritic cell vaccination was correlated with TCR sequencing metrics, such as TIL content and the overlap between tumor and blood repertoires. Here is what the overall study found, with its caveats: TCR clonality showed no direct relationship with survival, which suggests that a diverse polyclonal response may matter. Longer time to progression and overall survival after dendritic cell vaccination were predicted by higher estimated pretreatment TIL content. The cohort was small and heterogeneous, and full blood and tumor sets were available for few patients, with initial-recurrent tumor pairs available for even fewer patients. The response model built on TCR overlap across three groups was characterized as speculative, with prospective validation still needed.

Of note for this clone: No cognate antigen has been identified for it. No much larger clonotype is one base removed from it; base qualities were not supplied.

TCRB CDR3 regions were amplified from 1.5 to 2.5 ug genomic DNA, or all available DNA if less, using the immunoSEQ assay. The multiplex PCR employed 60 forward primers targeting TCR V beta segments and 13 reverse primers targeting J beta segments. To estimate reads per starting template, synthetic control templates were spiked into each sample at limiting dilution. Reads of 87 bp were generated by sequencing on the Illumina HiSeq System. Per the source publication's procedure: PCR and sequencing errors were removed by a nearest neighbor algorithm that merged closely related sequences. TCR overlap was measured as the percentage of unique tumor TCR beta sequences also present in the same patient's peripheral blood. Held by TCRdb, this immuneACCESS table contains in-frame sequences only and omits some clones. Under half of the omission traces to an unresolved V gene where checked; the cause of the rest is unknown. Clone size and V and J calls were adopted from that table, with D and trimming inferred from the DNA. Recorded for this sample are tens of thousands of clones; 70% to 90% of them occurred a single time. In total, the top ten clones hold approximately 3.2% of the sample.

Selection of patients required sufficient residual fresh-frozen tumor tissue and over two years of available survival data. Molecular status otherwise varied across the glioblastoma patients, but none of them carried an isocitrate dehydrogenase mutation. PBMC collection took place before vaccination, two weeks after the third vaccination, and at tumor progression if progression occurred. The Qiagen DNeasy Blood extraction Kit was used to extract genomic DNA. This receptor was identified in a human donor with glioblastoma. The specimen was blood, collected before dendritic cell vaccination.

The nucleotide sequence reads TGTGCCAGCAGGCGACTTCGGAGCTCTGGAAACACCATATATTTT. Translated, this gives CASRRLRSSGNTIYF. The chain employs TRBV11-2 and TRBJ1-3, with the D gene not clear enough to name. As encoded in the germline V gene, CDR1 is SGHAT while CDR2 is FQNNGV. Trimming at the junction amounts to 6 bases on V and 0 bases on J, and the germline ends lie 12 bases apart. Including cysteine and phenylalanine, the CDR3 has 15 amino acids. Just the 45-base CDR3 DNA is kept, in frame starting at base 1.